These 12 T cell receptor beta chains were sequenced from one sample in a study of vaccination and CD4 T cells after COVID-19. Sequencing of the DNA from cultured CD4+ T cells was carried out with the Oncomine TCR Beta short-read assay. TCRdb called the PCR reads again in MiXCR, with one record for every CDR3 protein. The table has more than 10,000 distinct CDR3 sequences, roughly 41% seen once. These TCRs' antigens remain unknown. Treatment here: approximately nine-day PBMC culture with coronavirus spike peptide pools or control peptides (ViraFEST assay). The sample comprised CD4+ T cells from blood, cultured in vitro. The receptors were gathered from a human donor who had recovered from COVID-19.

This chain connects TRBV9 to TRBJ2-5, with 11 bases matching TRBD2. Losses at the gene ends were 4 bases for V and 1 base for J; bases not matched to a gene: 9. This CDR3 has 17 amino acids. CDR1 and CDR2 from the germline V gene are SGDLS and YYNGEE. For the CDR3, the DNA is TGTGCCAGCAGCCGTGGAACTAGCGGGGGTCTCCAAGAGACCCAGTACTTC. Amino acid sequence: CASSRGTSGGLQETQYF.

The gene calls are TRBV27 and TRBJ2-7, with 14 bases identical to TRBD2. Germline V gene lookup returns CDR1 MNHEY and CDR2 SMNVEV (reference sequence). The CDR3 has 16 amino acids. The V segment lost 6 bases and the J segment 0 bases; nucleotides outside the gene matches: 4. As DNA, the CDR3 is TGTGCCAGCAGAGGGACTAGCGGGGGAGACTCCTACGAGCAGTACTTC. It codes for CASRGTSGGDSYEQYF.

This clonotype was seen a handful of times. The V gene is TRBV19, the J gene TRBJ1-2, with 8 positions matching TRBD1. CDR1 is LNHDA and CDR2 is SQIVND in the germline V gene (reference sequence). With V trimmed by 8 bases and J by 6 bases, 11 bases remained unmatched. This CDR3 region has 14 residues. The chain's CDR3 is CASSAPTGAHGYTF. The CDR3 coding sequence is TGTGCCAGTTCCGCCCCGACAGGGGCCCATGGCTACACCTTC.

This sequence joins TRBV12-3 or TRBV12-4 and TRBJ1-2, with a weak D call TRBD1 (6 bases). The CDR3 runs to 15 residues. V was pared by 1 base and J by 8 bases, with 17 bases between. CDR3 nucleotide sequence: TGTGCCAGCAGTTTAGTAAACAGGGCAGGCGGCGGCTACACCTTC. Amino acids: CASSLVNRAGGGYTF.

The sample holds a few counts of this clonotype. The genes are TRBV20-1 and TRBJ2-7, with a weak D call TRBD1 (6 bases). Germline V gene data show CDR1 as DFQATT and CDR2 as SNEGSKA (reference sequence). The CDR3 covers 12 residues. V was pared by 6 bases and J by 6 bases, with 15 bases between. CDR3 sequence reads: CSARGIRAEQYF. DNA of the CDR3: TGCAGTGCCAGGGGCATAAGGGCCGAGCAGTACTTC.

The rearrangement uses TRBV6-1 and TRBJ1-2, with D possibly TRBD1 on 6 matching bases. This CDR3 comprises 14 residues. CDR1 MNHNS and CDR2 SASEGT come from the germline V gene. V dropped 6 bases and J dropped 4 bases, with 15 bases sitting between them. CDR3 loop: CASRLDRHSYGYTF. CDR3 DNA sequence: TGTGCCAGCAGACTTGACAGGCACAGCTATGGCTACACCTTC.

The chain employs TRBV27 and TRBJ1-1, with D possibly being TRBD1 (6 bases). Trimming left V 5 bases short and J 1 base short, with 14 bases between. The CDR3 has 15 amino acids. Germline CDR1 is MNHEY and CDR2 is SMNVEV (reference sequence). The CDR3 nucleotides are TGTGCCAGCAGTAAAGCAGGGGCCAGGAACACTGAAGCTTTCTTT. Protein product: CASSKAGARNTEAFF.

This clonotype turned up a few times. CDR3 sequence: CASSTRGVYGYTF. The CDR3 nucleotides read TGTGCCAGCAGCACCCGAGGGGTCTATGGCTACACCTTC. The J gene is TRBJ1-2, the V gene TRBV11-2; perhaps TRBD1 as D (5 bases). Trimming took off 5 bases at V and 4 bases at J, with 11 bases between the two ends. Germline-derived CDR1 and CDR2 are SGHAT and FQNNGV. This CDR3 is built from 13 residues. The full variable domain, in which reference TRBV11-2 and TRBJ1-2 provide the parts outside the CDR3, is EAGVAQSPRYKIIEKRQSVAFWCNPISGHATLYWYQQILGQGPKLLIQFQNNGVVDDSQLPKDRFSAERLKGVDSTLKIQPAKLEDSAVYLCASSTRGVYGYTFGSGTRLTVV.

The chain employs TRBV19 and TRBJ1-2; D unresolved. The CDR3 covers 15 residues. The ends were cut back, 2 bases at V and 4 bases at J, with 14 bases in the middle. CDR1 and CDR2 (germline): LNHDA, SQIVND (reference sequence). The CDR3 loop is CASSISLGSGYGYTF. The CDR3 nucleotides read TGTGCCAGTAGTATATCACTTGGCAGCGGCTATGGCTACACCTTC.

There are a few counts of this clonotype. The rearrangement links TRBV6-5 to TRBJ1-1; D is unresolved. Germline assignment: CDR1 MNHEY and CDR2 SVGAGI. The CDR3 is 19 residues long. V lost 0 bases to trimming and J lost 1 base, with 21 bases between them. The DNA of the CDR3 is TGTGCCAGCAGTTACTCGATCCTGGCACTTTGGAGCCAGAACACTGAAGCTTTCTTT. The encoded protein is CASSYSILALWSQNTEAFF.

The rearrangement links TRBV20-1 to TRBJ2-3, with TRBD2 identical over 14 bases. The CDR3 covers 16 residues. The germline V gene encodes CDR1 DFQATT and CDR2 SNEGSKA (reference sequence). Germline trimming cut 6 bases from V and 8 bases from J; bases unmatched to any gene: 13. The CDR3 here is CSARGRLAGGRSTQYF. The CDR3 DNA follows: TGCAGTGCCAGGGGACGACTAGCGGGGGGGCGGAGTACGCAGTATTTT.

This clonotype appeared a few times. The chain combines TRBV6-1 with TRBJ1-5; tentatively, D is TRBD1 (5 bases). This CDR3 is 13 amino acids long. Germline V gene lookup returns CDR1 MNHNS and CDR2 SASEGT. The V end lost 10 bases, the J end lost 4 bases, and 14 bases lay between the germline ends. The CDR3 sequence is CATNSRGNQPQHF. The CDR3 nucleotides read TGTGCCACCAACTCAAGGGGAAATCAGCCCCAGCATTTT.